The 7 T cell receptor beta chains listed next were all sequenced from one sample in a study of cytomegalovirus exposure and HLA in healthy donors (dated by TCRdb to about 2017). The method was the immunoSEQ multiplex PCR assay. For the multiplex PCR, a mixture combining 60 forward primers for TCR Vbeta segments and 13 reverse primers for TCR Jbeta segments was used. TCRdb's version of the immuneACCESS table is confined to in-frame rearrangements and falls short of the full clone set. An unresolved V gene accounts for under half of the shortfall where checked; the remainder is of unknown origin. Across this sample there are around 170,000 clones, with approximately 81% seen only once. In total, the top ten clones hold less than 4.5% of the sample. The sequenced material came from PBMCs. The receptors were gathered from a man aged 50-59 years in good health and CMV-seronegative.

This chain uses TRBV19 with TRBJ1-2; D perhaps matches TRBD1 (6 bases). CDR3 length equals 13 residues. Germline lookup yields CDR1 LNHDA and CDR2 SQIVND (reference sequence). V lost 4 bases, J lost 4 bases, and 10 bases lay in between. For the CDR3, the DNA is TGTGCCAGTAGTACGGACAGATCCTATGGCTACACCTTC. It codes for CASSTDRSYGYTF.

The chain is built from TRBV5-6 and TRBJ1-1; 8 bases are a match to TRBD1. The CDR3 contains 14 residues. V trimming: 3 bases; J trimming: 4 bases; junction bases outside the gene matches: 5. In germline, CDR1 is SGHDT, CDR2 YYEEEE. CDR3 in DNA: TGTGCCAGCAGCTCCGGGACAGGTGTCACTGAAGCTTTCTTT. This gives the protein CASSSGTGVTEAFF.

The rearrangement links TRBV14 to TRBJ1-6, with a possible D match to TRBD1 (6 bases). V was shortened by 4 bases and J by 9 bases, with 10 bases between the two germline ends. Germline CDR1 is SGHDN and CDR2 is FVKESK. CDR3 length equals 13 residues. The chain's CDR3 is CASSRDTSSPLHF. As DNA, the CDR3 is TGTGCCAGCAGCCGGGACACTAGTTCACCCCTCCACTTT.

The chain uses TRBV7-2 and TRBJ1-2, with D perhaps TRBD1 (6 bases). Germline assignment: CDR1 SGHTA and CDR2 FQGNSA. This CDR3 is built from 16 residues. V shed 2 bases and J shed 1 base, with 14 bases lying between them. CDR3 nucleotide sequence: TGTGCCAGCAGCTTACTCTCAGGGGCGATTAACTATGGCTACACCTTC. Encoded protein: CASSLLSGAINYGYTF.

The gene calls are TRBV9 and TRBJ1-2; a possible D gene is TRBD1 (6 bases). Trimming stripped 0 bases from V and 6 bases from J, with 18 bases between. This CDR3 is built from 16 residues. Germline V gene sequence: CDR1 SGDLS, CDR2 YYNGEE. The CDR3 nucleotides are TGTGCCAGCAGCGTAGGTGGGGGGGGAGGGGGAGATGGCTACACCTTC. Translating it yields CASSVGGGGGGDGYTF.

The V and J genes are TRBV2 and TRBJ2-4; TRBD2 agrees at 11 bases. Germline V gene lookup returns CDR1 SNHLY and CDR2 FYNNEI. The CDR3 is made up of 14 amino acids. Trimming took 5 bases from V and 7 from J; bases not matched to a gene: 4. CDR3 nucleotides: TGTGCCAGCAGTTATAGCGGGGGGGCGAACATTCAGTACTTC. Translation gives CASSYSGGANIQYF. The full variable domain, in which reference TRBV2 and TRBJ2-4 provide the parts outside the CDR3, is EPEVTQTPSHQVTQMGQEVILRCVPISNHLYFYWYRQILGQKVEFLVSFYNNEISEKSEIFDDQFSVERPDGSNFTLKIRSTKLEDSAMYFCASSYSGGANIQYFGAGTRLSVL.

The genes are TRBV18 and TRBJ1-2, with D possibly being TRBD1 (5 bases). Germline CDR1 and CDR2: KGHSH and LQKENI. V dropped 3 bases and J dropped 6 bases, with 14 bases sitting between them. This CDR3 has 14 amino acids. The CDR3 reads CASSPTQVWDGYTF. The CDR3 nucleotides are TGTGCCAGCTCACCGACACAGGTCTGGGATGGCTACACCTTC.